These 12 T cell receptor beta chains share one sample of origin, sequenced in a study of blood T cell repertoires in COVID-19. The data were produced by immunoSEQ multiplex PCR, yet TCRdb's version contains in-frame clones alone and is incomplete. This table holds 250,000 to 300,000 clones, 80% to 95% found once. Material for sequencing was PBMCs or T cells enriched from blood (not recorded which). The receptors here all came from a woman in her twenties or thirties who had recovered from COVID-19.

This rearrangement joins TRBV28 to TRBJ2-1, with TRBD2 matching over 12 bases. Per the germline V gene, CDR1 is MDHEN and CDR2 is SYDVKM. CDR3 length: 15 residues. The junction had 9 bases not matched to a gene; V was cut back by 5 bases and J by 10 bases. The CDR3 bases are TGTGCCAGCAGTCGACTAGCGGGAGACGCTAAGGAGCAGTTCTTC. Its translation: CASSRLAGDAKEQFF. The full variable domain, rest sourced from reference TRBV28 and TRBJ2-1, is DVKVTQSSRYLVKRTGEKVFLECVQDMDHENMFWYRQDPGLGLRLIYFSYDVKMKEKGDIPEGYSVSREKKERFSLILESASTNQTSMYLCASSRLAGDAKEQFFGPGTRLTVL.

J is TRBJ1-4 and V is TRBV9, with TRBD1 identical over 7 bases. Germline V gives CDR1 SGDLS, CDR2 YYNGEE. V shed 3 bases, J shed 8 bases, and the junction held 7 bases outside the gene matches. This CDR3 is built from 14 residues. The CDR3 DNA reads TGTGCCAGCAGCGGACAGGGCTTCGGCGAAAAACTGTTTTTT. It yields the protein CASSGQGFGEKLFF.

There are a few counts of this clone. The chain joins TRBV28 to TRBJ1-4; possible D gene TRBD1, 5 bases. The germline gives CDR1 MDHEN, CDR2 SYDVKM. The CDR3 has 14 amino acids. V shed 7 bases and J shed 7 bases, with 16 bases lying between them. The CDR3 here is CASNQQQGTEKLFF. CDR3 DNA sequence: TGTGCCAGCAACCAACAGCAGGGAACTGAAAAACTGTTTTTT.

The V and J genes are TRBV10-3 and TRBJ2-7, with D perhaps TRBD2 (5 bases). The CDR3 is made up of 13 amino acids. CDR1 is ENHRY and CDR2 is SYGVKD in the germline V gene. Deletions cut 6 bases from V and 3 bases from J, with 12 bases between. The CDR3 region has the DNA TGTGCCATCAGCCGGGATCTCCTCTACGAGCAGTACTTC. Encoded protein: CAISRDLLYEQYF.

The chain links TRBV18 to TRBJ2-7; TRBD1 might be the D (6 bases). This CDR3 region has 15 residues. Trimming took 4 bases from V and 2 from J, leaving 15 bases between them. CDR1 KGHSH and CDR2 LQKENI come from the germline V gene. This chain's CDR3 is CASSQTGQATYEQYF. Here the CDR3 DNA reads TGTGCCAGCTCACAGACAGGTCAGGCCACCTACGAGCAGTACTTC.

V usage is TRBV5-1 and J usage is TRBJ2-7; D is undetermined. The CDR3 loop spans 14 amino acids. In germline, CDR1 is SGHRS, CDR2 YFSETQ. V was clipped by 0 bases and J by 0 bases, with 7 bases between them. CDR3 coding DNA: TGCGCCAGCAGCTTGGACCTATACTCCTACGAGCAGTACTTC. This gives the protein CASSLDLYSYEQYF.

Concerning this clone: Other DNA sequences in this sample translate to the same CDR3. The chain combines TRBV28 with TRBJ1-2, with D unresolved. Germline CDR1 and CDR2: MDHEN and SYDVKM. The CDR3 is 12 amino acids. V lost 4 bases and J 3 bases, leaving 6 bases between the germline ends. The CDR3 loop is CASSSRDYGYTF. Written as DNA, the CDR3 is TGTGCCAGCAGTTCTCGGGACTATGGCTACACCTTC.

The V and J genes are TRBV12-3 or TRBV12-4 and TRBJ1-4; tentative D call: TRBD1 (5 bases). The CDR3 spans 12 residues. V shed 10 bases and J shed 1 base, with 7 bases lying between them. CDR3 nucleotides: TGTGCCACGGGGGGAACTAATGAAAAACTGTTTTTT. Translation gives CATGGTNEKLFF.

As DNA, the CDR3 is TGTGCCAGCAGTTATAATCCTCAGGGGTCCTACAATGAGCAGTTCTTC. Translating gives CASSYNPQGSYNEQFF. This chain connects TRBV6-5 to TRBJ2-1; tentatively, D is TRBD1 (6 bases). The CDR3 spans 16 residues. Germline V gene sequence: CDR1 MNHEY, CDR2 SVGAGI. With 3 bases removed from V and 1 base from J, the gap between germline ends came to 13 bases.

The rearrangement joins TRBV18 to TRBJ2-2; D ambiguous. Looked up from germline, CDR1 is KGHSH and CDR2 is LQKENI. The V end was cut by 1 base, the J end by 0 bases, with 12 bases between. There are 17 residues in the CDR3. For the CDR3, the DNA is TGTGCCAGCTCACCACAAGAAGCACCTGCGAACACCGGGGAGCTGTTTTTT. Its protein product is CASSPQEAPANTGELFF. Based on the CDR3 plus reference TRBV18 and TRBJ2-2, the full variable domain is NAGVMQNPRHLVRRRGQEARLRCSPMKGHSHVYWYRQLPEEGLKFMVYLQKENIIDESGMPKERFSAEFPKEGPSILRIQQVVRGDSAAYFCASSPQEAPANTGELFFGEGSRLTVL.

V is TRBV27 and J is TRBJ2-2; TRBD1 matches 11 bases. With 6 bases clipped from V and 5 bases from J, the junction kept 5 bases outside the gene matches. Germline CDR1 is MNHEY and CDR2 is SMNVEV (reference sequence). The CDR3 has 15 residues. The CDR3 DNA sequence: TGTGCCAGCAGACGGGACAGGGGGTGGACCGGGGAGCTGTTTTTT. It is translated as CASRRDRGWTGELFF.

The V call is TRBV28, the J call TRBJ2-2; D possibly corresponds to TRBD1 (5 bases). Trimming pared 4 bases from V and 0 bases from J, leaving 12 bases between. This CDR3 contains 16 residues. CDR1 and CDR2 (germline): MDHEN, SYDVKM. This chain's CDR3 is CASSSLGQSNTGELFF. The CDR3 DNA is TGTGCCAGCAGTTCCTTGGGGCAGTCGAACACCGGGGAGCTGTTTTTT.